Reported below is one T cell receptor (delta chain). A much larger clone is a single base away; this may be a read error. Other DNA sequences in this specimen translate into the identical CDR3. The record originates from a study of gamma-delta T cells after stem cell transplantation. TCRdb reanalysed the RT-PCR reads with CATT. The data hold approximately 2,600 delta-chain clones, with 20% to 25% observed a single time. This CDR3 comprises 21 residues. Trimming took 0 bases from V and 0 from J; bases not matched to a gene: 18. Germline CDR1 GEAIGNYY, CDR2 EKD. The chain carries TRDV2 and TRDJ1; TRDD3 matches at 10 bases. What was sequenced was gamma-delta T cells. The TCR was taken from a human donor. It is not recorded whose cells these are; they may come from a transplant donor. The CDR3 reads CACDTVQSYGGYDKYTDKLIF. Here the CDR3 DNA reads TGTGCCTGTGACACCGTACAGTCCTACGGGGGATACGACAAGTACACCGATAAACTCATCTTT.